This T cell receptor (beta chain) comes out of a study of cytomegalovirus exposure and HLA in healthy donors. The PCR had 60 Vbeta and 13 Jbeta primers. Measured with immunoSEQ multiplex PCR; TCRdb has only the in-frame clones, and not every one. The sample lists about 190,000 clones, under 85% occurring once. The sequence was obtained from a man in his fifties or sixties in good health and CMV-seronegative. The sequenced sample was PBMCs.

CDR3 amino acids: CASSSGVTDTQYF. The CDR3 bases are TGTGCCAGCAGCTCGGGTGTAACAGATACGCAGTATTTT. The rearrangement links TRBV11-3 to TRBJ2-3; no clear D. This CDR3 is 13 amino acids long. V was cut by 4 bases and J by 3 bases, with 8 bases left in between. Per the germline V gene, CDR1 is SGHNT and CDR2 is YENEEA.